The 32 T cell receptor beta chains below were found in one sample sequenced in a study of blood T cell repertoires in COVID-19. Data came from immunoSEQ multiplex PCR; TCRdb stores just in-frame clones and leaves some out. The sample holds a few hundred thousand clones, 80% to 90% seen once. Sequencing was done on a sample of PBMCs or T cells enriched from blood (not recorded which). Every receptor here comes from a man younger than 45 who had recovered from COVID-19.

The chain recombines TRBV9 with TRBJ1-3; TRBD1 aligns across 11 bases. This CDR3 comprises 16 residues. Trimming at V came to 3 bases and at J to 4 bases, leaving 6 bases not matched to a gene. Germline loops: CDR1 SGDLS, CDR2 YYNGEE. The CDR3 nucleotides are TGTGCCAGCAGCGCAGGGACAGGGGGTCAAGGAAACACCATATATTTT. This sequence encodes CASSAGTGGQGNTIYF.

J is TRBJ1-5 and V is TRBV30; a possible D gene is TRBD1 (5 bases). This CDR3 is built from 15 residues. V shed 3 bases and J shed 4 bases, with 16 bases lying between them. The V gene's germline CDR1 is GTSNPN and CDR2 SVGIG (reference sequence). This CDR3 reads CAWSPGTAGNQPQHF. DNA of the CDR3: TGTGCCTGGAGCCCCGGGACGGCGGGAAATCAGCCCCAGCATTTT.

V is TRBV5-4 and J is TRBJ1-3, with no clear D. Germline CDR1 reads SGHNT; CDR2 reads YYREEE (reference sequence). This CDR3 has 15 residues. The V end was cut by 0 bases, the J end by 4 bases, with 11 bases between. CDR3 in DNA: TGTGCCAGCAGCTTGGATGAGGCGCGAGGAAACACCATATATTTT. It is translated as CASSLDEARGNTIYF.

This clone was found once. Here the CDR3 reads CASSLGGVSGNTIYF. The CDR3 region has the DNA TGTGCCAGCAGCTTGGGGGGGGTTTCTGGAAACACCATATATTTT. The gene calls are TRBV5-4 and TRBJ1-3, with D possibly being TRBD1 (5 bases). CDR3 length equals 15 residues. Trimming removed 0 bases from V and 1 base from J, with 8 bases in between. Germline values: CDR1 SGHNT, CDR2 YYREEE (reference sequence).

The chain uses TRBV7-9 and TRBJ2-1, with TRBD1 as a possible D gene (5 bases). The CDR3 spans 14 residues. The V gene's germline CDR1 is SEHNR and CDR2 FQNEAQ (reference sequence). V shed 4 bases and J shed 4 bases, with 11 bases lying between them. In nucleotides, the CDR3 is TGTGCCAGCAGCTCGATTGGGGCGTACAATGAGCAGTTCTTC. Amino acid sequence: CASSSIGAYNEQFF.

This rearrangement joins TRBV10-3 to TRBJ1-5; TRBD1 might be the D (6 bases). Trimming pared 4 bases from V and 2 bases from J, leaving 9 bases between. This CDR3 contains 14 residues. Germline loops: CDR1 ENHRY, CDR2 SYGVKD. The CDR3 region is CAISGGGGNQPQHF. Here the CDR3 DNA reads TGTGCCATCAGTGGGGGGGGCGGCAATCAGCCCCAGCATTTT.

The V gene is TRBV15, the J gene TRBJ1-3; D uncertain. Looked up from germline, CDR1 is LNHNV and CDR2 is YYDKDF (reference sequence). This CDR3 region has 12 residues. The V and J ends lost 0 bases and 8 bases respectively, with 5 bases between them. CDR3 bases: TGTGCCACCAGCAGAGATTTCGACACCATATATTTT. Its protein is CATSRDFDTIYF.

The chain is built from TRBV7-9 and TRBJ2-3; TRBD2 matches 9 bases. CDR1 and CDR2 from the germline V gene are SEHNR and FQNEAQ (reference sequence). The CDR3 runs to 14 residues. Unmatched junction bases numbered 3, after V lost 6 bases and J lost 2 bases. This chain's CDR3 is CASSTSGFTDTQYF. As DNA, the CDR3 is TGTGCCAGCAGTACTAGCGGGTTCACAGATACGCAGTATTTT.

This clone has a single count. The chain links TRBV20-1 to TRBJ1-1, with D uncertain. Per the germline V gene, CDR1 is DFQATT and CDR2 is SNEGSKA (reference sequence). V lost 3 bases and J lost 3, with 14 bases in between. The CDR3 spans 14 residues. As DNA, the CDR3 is TGCAGTGCTAGTATTGGGATGAGGGACACTGAAGCTTTCTTT. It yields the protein CSASIGMRDTEAFF.

The CDR3 reads CSASLEPQHF. The DNA for the CDR3 is TGCAGTGCTAGCCTCGAGCCCCAGCATTTT. V is TRBV20-1 and J is TRBJ1-5; D not resolved. Deletions cut 3 bases from V and 8 bases from J, with 5 bases between. The CDR3 loop spans 10 amino acids. CDR1 and CDR2 from the germline V gene are DFQATT and SNEGSKA (reference sequence).

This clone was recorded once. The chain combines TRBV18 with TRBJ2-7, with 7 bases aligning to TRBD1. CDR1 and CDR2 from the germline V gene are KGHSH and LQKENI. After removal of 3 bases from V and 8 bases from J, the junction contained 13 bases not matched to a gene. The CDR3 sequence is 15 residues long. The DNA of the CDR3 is TGTGCCAGCTCACCCGACAGGGTCGACAAGGCACAGCAGTACTTC. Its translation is CASSPDRVDKAQQYF.

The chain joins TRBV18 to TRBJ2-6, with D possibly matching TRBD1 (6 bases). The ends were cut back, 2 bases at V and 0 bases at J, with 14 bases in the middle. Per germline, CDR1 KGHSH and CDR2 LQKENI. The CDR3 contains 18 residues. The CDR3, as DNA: TGTGCCAGCTCACCATATCCAGGGGCGCCCTCTGGGGCCAACGTCCTGACTTTC. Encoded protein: CASSPYPGAPSGANVLTF.

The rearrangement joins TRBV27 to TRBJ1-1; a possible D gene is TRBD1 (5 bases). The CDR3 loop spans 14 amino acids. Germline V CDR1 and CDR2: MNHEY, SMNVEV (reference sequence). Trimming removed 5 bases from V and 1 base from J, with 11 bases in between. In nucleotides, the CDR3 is TGTGCCAGCAGTAGACAGCGCTGGAACACTGAAGCTTTCTTT. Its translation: CASSRQRWNTEAFF.

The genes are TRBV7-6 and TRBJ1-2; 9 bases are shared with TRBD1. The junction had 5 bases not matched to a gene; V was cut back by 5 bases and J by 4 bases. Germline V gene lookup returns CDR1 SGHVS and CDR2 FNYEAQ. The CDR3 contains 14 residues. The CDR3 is CASSPTTGGYGYTF. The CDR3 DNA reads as TGTGCCAGCAGCCCAACGACAGGGGGCTATGGCTACACCTTC.

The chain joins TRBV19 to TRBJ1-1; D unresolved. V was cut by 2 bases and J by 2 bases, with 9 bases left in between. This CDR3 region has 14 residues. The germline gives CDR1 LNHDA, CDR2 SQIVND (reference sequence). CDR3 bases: TGTGCCAGTAGTATATGGCAGAAAAACACTGAAGCTTTCTTT. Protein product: CASSIWQKNTEAFF.

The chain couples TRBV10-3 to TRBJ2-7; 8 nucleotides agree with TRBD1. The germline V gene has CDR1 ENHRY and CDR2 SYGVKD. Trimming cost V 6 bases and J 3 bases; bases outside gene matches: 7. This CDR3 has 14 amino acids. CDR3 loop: CAIRETGDGYEQYF. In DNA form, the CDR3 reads TGTGCCATCAGAGAGACAGGGGATGGCTACGAGCAGTACTTC.

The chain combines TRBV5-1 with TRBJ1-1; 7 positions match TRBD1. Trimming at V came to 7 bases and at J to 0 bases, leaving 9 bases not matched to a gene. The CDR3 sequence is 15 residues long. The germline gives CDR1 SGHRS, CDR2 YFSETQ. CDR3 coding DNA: TGCGCCAGCGGGGGACAGCCAGGCGTGAACACTGAAGCTTTCTTT. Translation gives CASGGQPGVNTEAFF.

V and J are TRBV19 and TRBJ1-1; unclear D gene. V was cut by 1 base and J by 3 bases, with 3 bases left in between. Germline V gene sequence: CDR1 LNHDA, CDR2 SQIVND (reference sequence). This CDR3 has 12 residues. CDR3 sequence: CASSIADTEAFF. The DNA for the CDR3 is TGTGCCAGTAGTATAGCGGACACTGAAGCTTTCTTT. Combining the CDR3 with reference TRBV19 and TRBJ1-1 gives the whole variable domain DGGITQSPKYLFRKEGQNVTLSCEQNLNHDAMYWYRQDPGQGLRLIYYSQIVNDFQKGDIAEGYSVSREKKESFPLTVTSAQKNPTAFYLCASSIADTEAFFGQGTRLTVV.

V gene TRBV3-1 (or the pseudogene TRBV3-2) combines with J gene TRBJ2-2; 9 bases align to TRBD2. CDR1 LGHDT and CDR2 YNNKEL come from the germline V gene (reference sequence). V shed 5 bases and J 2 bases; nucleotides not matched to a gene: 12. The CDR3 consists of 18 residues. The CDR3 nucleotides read TGTGCCAGCAGCGACGACTCCTCGCGGGGGGGTAACACCGGGGAGCTGTTTTTT. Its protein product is CASSDDSSRGGNTGELFF.

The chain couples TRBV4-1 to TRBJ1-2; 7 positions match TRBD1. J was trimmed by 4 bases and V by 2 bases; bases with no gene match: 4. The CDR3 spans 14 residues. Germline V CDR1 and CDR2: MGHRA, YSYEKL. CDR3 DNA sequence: TGCGCCAGCAGCCAACAGGGGGGAGTCTATGGCTACACCTTC. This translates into CASSQQGGVYGYTF.

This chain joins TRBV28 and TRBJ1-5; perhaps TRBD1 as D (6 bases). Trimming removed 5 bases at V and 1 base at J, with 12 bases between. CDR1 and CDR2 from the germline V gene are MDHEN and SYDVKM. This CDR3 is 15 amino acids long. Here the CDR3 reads CASSKTGTSNQPQHF. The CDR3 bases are TGTGCCAGCAGTAAAACCGGGACAAGCAATCAGCCCCAGCATTTT.

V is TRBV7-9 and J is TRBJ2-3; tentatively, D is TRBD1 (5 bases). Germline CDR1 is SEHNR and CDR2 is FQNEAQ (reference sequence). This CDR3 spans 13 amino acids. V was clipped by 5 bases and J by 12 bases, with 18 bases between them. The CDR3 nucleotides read TGTGCCAGCAGCCCGCCTTCAGGGTATAGTCAGTATTTT. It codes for CASSPPSGYSQYF.

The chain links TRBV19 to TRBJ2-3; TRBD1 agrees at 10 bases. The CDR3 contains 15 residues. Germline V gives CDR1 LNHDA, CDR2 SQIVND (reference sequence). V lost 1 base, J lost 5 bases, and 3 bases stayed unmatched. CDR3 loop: CASSIGQGALDTQYF. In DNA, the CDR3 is TGTGCCAGTAGTATAGGACAGGGGGCTTTAGATACGCAGTATTTT.

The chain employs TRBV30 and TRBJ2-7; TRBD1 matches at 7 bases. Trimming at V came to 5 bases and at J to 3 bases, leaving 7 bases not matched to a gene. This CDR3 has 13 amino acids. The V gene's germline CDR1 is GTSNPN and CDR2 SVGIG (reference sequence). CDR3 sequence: CAWQTGLRYEQYF. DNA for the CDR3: TGTGCCTGGCAGACAGGGTTACGCTACGAGCAGTACTTC.

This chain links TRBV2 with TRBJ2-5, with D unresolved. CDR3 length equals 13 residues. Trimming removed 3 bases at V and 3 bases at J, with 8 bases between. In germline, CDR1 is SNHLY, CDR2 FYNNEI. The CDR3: CASSDNPEETQYF. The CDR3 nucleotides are TGTGCCAGCAGTGATAATCCCGAAGAGACCCAGTACTTC.

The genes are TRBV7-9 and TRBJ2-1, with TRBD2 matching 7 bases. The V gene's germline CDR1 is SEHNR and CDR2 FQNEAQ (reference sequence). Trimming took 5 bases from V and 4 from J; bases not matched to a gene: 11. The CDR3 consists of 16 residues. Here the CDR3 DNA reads TGTGCCAGCAGCCCTGTGGCGGGGGAGGCATACAATGAGCAGTTCTTC. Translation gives CASSPVAGEAYNEQFF.

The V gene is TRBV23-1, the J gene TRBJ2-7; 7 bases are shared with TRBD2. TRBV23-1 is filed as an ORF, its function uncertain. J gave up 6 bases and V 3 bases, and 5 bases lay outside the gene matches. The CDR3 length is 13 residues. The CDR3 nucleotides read TGCGCCAGCAGTCATCAGCCGGGGGGCGAGCAGTACTTC. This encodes CASSHQPGGEQYF.

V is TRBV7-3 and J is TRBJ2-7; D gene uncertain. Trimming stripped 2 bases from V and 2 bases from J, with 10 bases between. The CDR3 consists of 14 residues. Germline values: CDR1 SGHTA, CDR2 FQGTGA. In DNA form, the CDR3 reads TGTGCCAGCAGCTTATGGGCCGGCCCCTACGAGCAGTACTTC. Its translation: CASSLWAGPYEQYF.

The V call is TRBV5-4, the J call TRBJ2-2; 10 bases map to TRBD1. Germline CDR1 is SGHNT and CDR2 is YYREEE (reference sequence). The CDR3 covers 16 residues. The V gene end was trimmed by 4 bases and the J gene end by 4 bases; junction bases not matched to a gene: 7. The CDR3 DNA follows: TGTGCCAGCAGCCCGGGACAGGGGTTTGGCACCGGGGAGCTGTTTTTT. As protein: CASSPGQGFGTGELFF.

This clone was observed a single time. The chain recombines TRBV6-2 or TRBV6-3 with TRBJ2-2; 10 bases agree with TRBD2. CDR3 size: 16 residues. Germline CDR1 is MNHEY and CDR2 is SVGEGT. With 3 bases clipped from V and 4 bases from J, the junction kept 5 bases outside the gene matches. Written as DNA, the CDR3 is TGTGCCAGCAGTTATAGGAGCGGGGGGGTCACCGGGGAGCTGTTTTTT. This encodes CASSYRSGGVTGELFF.

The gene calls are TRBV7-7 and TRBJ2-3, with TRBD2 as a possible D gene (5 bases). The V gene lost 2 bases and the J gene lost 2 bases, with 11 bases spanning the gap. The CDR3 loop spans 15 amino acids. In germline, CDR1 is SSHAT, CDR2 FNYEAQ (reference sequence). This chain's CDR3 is CASSLSWGDTDTQYF. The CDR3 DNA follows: TGTGCCAGCAGCTTATCGTGGGGAGACACAGATACGCAGTATTTT.

For the CDR3, the DNA is TGTGCCAGCAGTGCTAGCTCCGTTAGTGAGCAGTTCTTC. It yields the protein CASSASSVSEQFF. The chain links TRBV6-4 to TRBJ2-1; perhaps TRBD2 as D (5 bases). This CDR3 comprises 13 residues. Looked up from germline, CDR1 is MRHNA and CDR2 is SNTAGT. V lost 4 bases, J lost 9 bases, and 13 bases lay in between.